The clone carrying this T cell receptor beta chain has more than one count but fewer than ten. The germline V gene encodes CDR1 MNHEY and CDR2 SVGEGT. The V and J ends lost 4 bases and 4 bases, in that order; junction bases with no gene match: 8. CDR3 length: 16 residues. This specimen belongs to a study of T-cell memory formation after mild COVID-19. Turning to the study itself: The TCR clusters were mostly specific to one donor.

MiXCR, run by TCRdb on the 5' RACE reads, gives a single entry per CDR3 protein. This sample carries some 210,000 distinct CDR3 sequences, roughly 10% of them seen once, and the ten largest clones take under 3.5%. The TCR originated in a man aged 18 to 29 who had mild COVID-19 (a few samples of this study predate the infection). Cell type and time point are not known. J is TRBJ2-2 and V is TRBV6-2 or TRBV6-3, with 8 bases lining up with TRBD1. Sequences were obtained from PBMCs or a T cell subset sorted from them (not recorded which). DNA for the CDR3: TGTGCCAGCAGTTTTTGGACAGGGTCAAGCACCGGGGAGCTGTTTTTT. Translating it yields CASSFWTGSSTGELFF.